A single sample gave rise to the 12 T cell receptor beta chains below, sequenced in a study of T cells in Graves' hyperthyroidism and ophthalmopathy. RNA transcripts were the template for amplifying TCR beta CDR3 regions. TCR CDR3 underwent first-round RT-PCR with the HTBI primer set. TCRdb recomputed calls from the multiplex PCR reads with MiXCR, one row per CDR3 protein. The data contain about 720,000 distinct CDR3 sequences, roughly 15% of them singletons. The sequencing input was blood. Source of these receptors: a man between 18 and 35 years old with Graves' hyperthyroidism.

In this sample, this clonotype turned up a few times. This chain uses TRBV11-3 with TRBJ2-1, with D possibly TRBD2 on 5 matching bases. The CDR3 has 16 amino acids. V gave up 4 bases and J gave up 0 bases, with 13 bases separating them. Germline V gene data show CDR1 as SGHNT and CDR2 as YENEEA. The CDR3 DNA sequence: TGTGCCAGCAGCTCCTCGGGGAGAACCTCCTACAATGAGCAGTTCTTC. Amino acid sequence: CASSSSGRTSYNEQFF.

The rearrangement joins TRBV6-1 to TRBJ1-2, with TRBD1 as a possible D gene (5 bases). The germline V gene encodes CDR1 MNHNS and CDR2 SASEGT. V was trimmed by 1 base and J by 7 bases, leaving 13 bases between them. This CDR3 comprises 14 residues. The CDR3 reads CASSEVAGSTGYTF. CDR3 DNA sequence: TGTGCCAGCAGTGAAGTGGCAGGGTCTACTGGCTACACCTTC.

This clonotype was found a few times. CDR3 amino acids: CASSQVSGPHTEAFF. CDR3 DNA sequence: TGCGCCAGCAGCCAAGTGTCCGGGCCCCACACTGAAGCTTTCTTT. This sequence joins TRBV4-3 and TRBJ1-1; no clear D. Trimming removed 1 base at V and 3 bases at J, with 12 bases between. This CDR3 spans 15 amino acids. Looked up from germline, CDR1 is LGHNA and CDR2 is YSLEER.

The chain uses TRBV28 and TRBJ2-1; TRBD2 might be the D (5 bases). Germline V gene data show CDR1 as MDHEN and CDR2 as SYDVKM. CDR3 size: 16 residues. V lost 6 bases, J lost 2 bases, and 17 bases lay in between. The CDR3 nucleotides read TGTGCCAGCAGGTCGAGCCGAGGGCCGCCCTACAATGAGCAGTTCTTC. It codes for CASRSSRGPPYNEQFF.

This clonotype was detected only a few times. The chain is built from TRBV6-1 and TRBJ2-7, with 12 bases fitting TRBD2. The junction had 1 base not matched to a gene; V was cut back by 5 bases and J by 5 bases. Germline CDR1 and CDR2: MNHNS and SASEGT. The CDR3 has 13 residues. The CDR3 is CASSRTSGNEQYF. CDR3 DNA sequence: TGTGCCAGCAGTAGGACTAGCGGGAACGAGCAGTACTTC.

This clonotype was detected ten times or more. This rearrangement joins TRBV18 to TRBJ1-1, with D possibly being TRBD1 (5 bases). V lost 3 bases and J 5 bases, leaving 13 bases between the germline ends. The CDR3 runs 14 residues. Germline CDR1 is KGHSH and CDR2 is LQKENI. CDR3 sequence: CASSPAGRVTEAFF. In nucleotides, the CDR3 is TGTGCCAGCTCACCGGCAGGGCGGGTTACTGAAGCTTTCTTT.

The chain uses TRBV2 and TRBJ2-7; D may correspond to TRBD1 or TRBD2 (5 bases each). The CDR3 has 14 amino acids. The V end lost 2 bases, the J end lost 1 base, and 9 bases lay between the germline ends. Per the germline V gene, CDR1 is SNHLY and CDR2 is FYNNEI. The CDR3 nucleotides are TGTGCCAGCAGTGAACGGGGCGAATCCTACGAGCAGTACTTC. Protein sequence: CASSERGESYEQYF.

This clonotype came up many times. This chain connects TRBV12-3 or TRBV12-4 to TRBJ2-1; D assignment may be TRBD1 or TRBD2 (5 bases each). CDR3 length equals 14 residues. Trimming stripped 5 bases from V and 8 bases from J, with 16 bases between. The CDR3: CASSGTVTGYEQFF. The CDR3 bases are TGTGCCAGCAGTGGGACGGTTACGGGATATGAGCAGTTCTTC.

This clonotype was observed a few times. The V gene is TRBV27, the J gene TRBJ1-1; 9 bases line up with TRBD1. This CDR3 is built from 16 residues. V gave up 7 bases and J gave up 3 bases; unmatched junction bases: 12. CDR1 is MNHEY, CDR2 SMNVEV, per germline (reference sequence). The CDR3 protein is CASTLTGQGGDTEAFF. In nucleotides, the CDR3 is TGTGCCAGCACCCTAACGGGACAGGGAGGCGACACTGAAGCTTTCTTT.

This rearrangement joins TRBV6-2 or TRBV6-3 to TRBJ1-5; no reliable D call. CDR3 length: 13 amino acids. V was shortened by 6 bases and J by 0 bases, with 6 bases between the two germline ends. Germline values: CDR1 MNHEY, CDR2 SVGEGT. The CDR3: CASREYSNQPQHF. The CDR3 region has the DNA TGTGCCAGCAGAGAGTATAGCAATCAGCCCCAGCATTTT.

Points on this clonotype: Just one base apart from a much larger clone, this may be a read error. The chain employs TRBV7-9 and TRBJ1-2; D is unresolved. Germline V gene lookup returns CDR1 SEHNR and CDR2 FQNEAQ (reference sequence). CDR3 length: 11 amino acids. Trimming shortened V by 5 bases and J by 5 bases, and 6 bases separated the two germline ends. CDR3 protein: CASSREYGYTF. The CDR3 nucleotides read TGTGCCAGCAGCCGGGAATATGGCTACACCTTC.

This clonotype showed up just a few times. V usage is TRBV9 and J usage is TRBJ1-2, with 8 bases fitting TRBD1. The trim removed 2 bases at V and 5 bases at J, leaving 11 bases unmatched. There are 16 residues in the CDR3. Germline V CDR1 and CDR2: SGDLS, YYNGEE. The CDR3 spells CASSVMITGGEYGYTF. In DNA, the CDR3 is TGTGCCAGCAGCGTTATGATTACAGGGGGGGAGTATGGCTACACCTTC.